The rows below give T cell receptor beta chains drawn from one sample of a study of T-cell reconstitution after alpha-beta-depleted transplantation in children. A single record per CDR3 protein comes from TCRdb applying MiXCR to the PCR reads. The table shows hundreds of thousands of distinct CDR3 sequences, with approximately 19% occurring only once. The sample in question was PBMCs, mostly from graft donor cells, obtained 360 days after TCRalphabeta/CD19-depleted stem cell transplant. All receptors come from a male patient aged 2 to 9 who had a stem cell transplant for acute lymphoblastic leukemia, so the T cells may come from the graft donor. CDR3s include the opening cysteine and the closing phenylalanine or tryptophan. Fields, in order: V gene, J gene, CDR3 protein.

>TRBV12-3/TRBV12-4|TRBJ2-1
CASSRRTSGGLPYNEQFF
>TRBV7-2|TRBJ2-1
CASSIAGGSSYNEQFF
>TRBV7-2|TRBJ1-1
CASSPYILNTEAFF
>TRBV28|TRBJ1-6
CAISGGISPLHF
>TRBV29-1|TRBJ1-1
CSVEAGMNTEAFF
>TRBV12-3/TRBV12-4|TRBJ2-1
CASTSSLEQFF
>TRBV19|TRBJ2-7
CASSTSLAENEQYF
>TRBV25-1|TRBJ2-1
CASSIGIPGYNEQFF
>TRBV7-9|TRBJ1-1
CASSLGDRGQYTEAFF
>TRBV6-1|TRBJ1-1
CASRQGNTEAFF
>TRBV5-1|TRBJ1-1
CASSHGTGAEAFF
>TRBV5-1|TRBJ1-1
CASSGGTAIGFEAFF
>TRBV7-6|TRBJ2-1
CASSLGADREGEQFF
>TRBV9|TRBJ2-4
CASSAPGTGVKNIQYF
>TRBV5-1|TRBJ2-3
CASSLDSRTDTQYF
>TRBV11-1|TRBJ2-2
CASSLVPTGELFF
>TRBV5-1|TRBJ2-2
CASSRRLAVNTGELFF
>TRBV25-1|TRBJ2-5
CASSDQMGKETQYF
>TRBV10-1|TRBJ2-2
CASGRAGTGELFF
>TRBV7-2|TRBJ2-2
CATKLSGELFF
>TRBV12-3/TRBV12-4|TRBJ1-5
CASRERDSNQPQHF
>TRBV7-9|TRBJ2-1
CASSLAGLTNEQFF
>TRBV4-3|TRBJ2-2
CASSQDRGLTNTGELFF
>TRBV5-1|TRBJ1-1
CASSVLPGSPEAFF
>TRBV20-1|TRBJ2-2
CSTYVVTGELFF
>TRBV29-1|TRBJ1-2
CSVGASAGYTF
>TRBV12-3/TRBV12-4|TRBJ2-4
CASSFIRAVNIQYF
>TRBV12-3/TRBV12-4|TRBJ2-2
CASRSSGTGELFF
>TRBV4-2|TRBJ2-7
CASSQELGTGSYEQYF
>TRBV29-1|TRBJ1-1
CSVLPSRVSTEAFF
>TRBV12-3/TRBV12-4|TRBJ2-2
CAISRSGGNTGELFF
>TRBV6-5|TRBJ2-2
CASSYGRGHGELFF
>TRBV5-5|TRBJ1-1
CASSLVKNTEAFF
>TRBV12-3/TRBV12-4|TRBJ1-1
CASSLRQGTEAFF
>TRBV20-1|TRBJ2-3
CSADPTSGGGTTDTQYF
>TRBV4-3|TRBJ1-6
CASSQDSGAAGSYNSPLHF
>TRBV5-1|TRBJ2-1
CASSFWGLDNEQFF
>TRBV7-9|TRBJ2-1
CASSNPMAGGLGEQFF
>TRBV7-2|TRBJ2-7
CASSPQATYEQYF
>TRBV7-9|TRBJ1-1
CASSLEEVGDTEAFF
>TRBV7-2|TRBJ2-7
CASSPLGGGSYEQYF
>TRBV13|TRBJ2-7
CASSLTGAGSSYEQYF
>TRBV7-2|TRBJ1-6
CASSSRPNASPLHF
>TRBV29-1|TRBJ1-5
CSVEDRPGSNQPQHF
>TRBV5-6|TRBJ2-3
CTSGNTDTQYF
>TRBV7-9|TRBJ2-3
CASSQRTGVTDTQYF
>TRBV7-9|TRBJ2-1
CASSLSAGGLNEQFF
>TRBV7-6|TRBJ2-2
CASSLSSGRYTGELFF
>TRBV12-3/TRBV12-4|TRBJ1-5
CASSPSLGNQPQHF
>TRBV15|TRBJ1-3
CATSRDLRQGSGNTIYF
>TRBV6-5|TRBJ2-1
CASSYSRLAPYNEQFF
>TRBV7-2|TRBJ2-7
CASSLWRSYEQYF